The TCR beta chain under discussion was sequenced for a study of CD8 T cells in ankylosing spondylitis. Whole-study findings and limits: Significant enrichment of disease-linked clones was reportedly seen in matched ankylosing spondylitis synovial fluid. Seemingly distinctive of ankylosing spondylitis blood was a TCR beta motif formed by eight highly homologous variants. Some of the motif variants had earlier been found in reactive arthritis patients' fluid and blood.

Quantitative 5'-RACE was performed with molecular barcodes, and it yielded the TCR beta libraries. Using its own MiXCR run on the 5' RACE reads, TCRdb lists one record per CDR3 protein. The sample shows about 360,000 distinct CDR3 sequences, 14% to 15% of them seen only once. This clonotype has only a few counts. Antigen specificity is unknown. The CDR3 has 15 residues. The V gene's germline CDR1 is LGHDT and CDR2 YNNKEL (reference sequence). Trimming cost V 4 bases and J 5 bases, with 17 bases left between them. The chain combines TRBV3-1 with TRBJ2-5; weak D call: TRBD2 (5 bases). The specimen was blood, either unsorted or a sorted T cell fraction (not recorded which). The clonotype originates from a male donor with ankylosing spondylitis or in good health (not recorded which). CDR3 sequence (DNA): TGTGCCAGCAGCCTAGTGTCCCCTGCGGGCGAGACCCAGTACTTC. Translation gives CASSLVSPAGETQYF.